Sequencing of this T cell receptor (beta chain) was carried out in a study of naive and memory T cell subsets. Study-level findings and limits: Activation and differentiation may alter RNA-based TCR counts. Possibly reflecting memory cells re-expressing CD45RA, a few larger clonotypes occurred in naive repertoires, especially CD8.

Alpha and beta libraries were amplified separately from the second PCR onward. CD8 T cells were positively selected from what remained after CD4 positive selection. CDR1 and CDR2 from the germline V gene are SNHLY and FYNNEI. The CDR3 spans 11 residues. Trimming removed 0 bases from V and 3 bases from J, with 0 bases in between. Two oligonucleotides, mixed equimolar, formed the beta constant-region primer covering TRBC1 and TRBC2. Ligated cDNA was amplified by four rounds of PCR with nested alpha and beta constant-region primers and SP2. An oligonucleotide with the SP2 primer and a 12-nucleotide UMI was ligated to the cDNA 3' end. TCRdb used MiXCR to reprocess the UMI-ligation and nested PCR reads, holding one entry per CDR3 protein. The sample holds approximately 150,000 distinct CDR3 sequences, 22% seen once. In regard to this clonotype: Its antigen is as yet unknown. A much larger clone sits a single nucleotide away, making a read error possible.

The chain joins TRBV2 to TRBJ2-7; D is ambiguous. The sample taken for sequencing was naive CD4+ T cells from blood. This clonotype was obtained from a human donor in good health. The CDR3 DNA follows: TGTGCCAGCAGTGAAGCCTACGAGCAGTACTTC. Protein: CASSEAYEQYF.